This TCR beta chain was recorded in a study of blood T cell repertoires in COVID-19. Turning to the study itself: In each case, the material was cDNA or gDNA derived from T cells, B-cell-depleted T cells, or PBMCs.

Participants were aged 18 to 89 years, lived in over 20 US areas, and enrolled virtually. Per germline, CDR1 LNHDA and CDR2 SQIVND (reference sequence). V was clipped by 1 base and J by 6 bases; unmatched bases: 9. There are 17 residues in the CDR3. Clones were read by immunoSEQ multiplex PCR, and TCRdb kept only the in-frame ones, dropping some. Seen here are about 330,000 clones, roughly nine tenths observed once, and the top ten hold 1%. The genes are TRBV19 and TRBJ1-5, with 10 bases matching TRBD1. Sequencing used PBMCs or T cells enriched from blood (not recorded which). The clonotype comes from a woman in her 30s who had recovered from COVID-19. The CDR3 DNA reads as TGTGCCAGTAGTATAGGGCGACAGGGGGCTTTAGGTCAGCCCCAGCATTTT. It is translated as CASSIGRQGALGQPQHF.